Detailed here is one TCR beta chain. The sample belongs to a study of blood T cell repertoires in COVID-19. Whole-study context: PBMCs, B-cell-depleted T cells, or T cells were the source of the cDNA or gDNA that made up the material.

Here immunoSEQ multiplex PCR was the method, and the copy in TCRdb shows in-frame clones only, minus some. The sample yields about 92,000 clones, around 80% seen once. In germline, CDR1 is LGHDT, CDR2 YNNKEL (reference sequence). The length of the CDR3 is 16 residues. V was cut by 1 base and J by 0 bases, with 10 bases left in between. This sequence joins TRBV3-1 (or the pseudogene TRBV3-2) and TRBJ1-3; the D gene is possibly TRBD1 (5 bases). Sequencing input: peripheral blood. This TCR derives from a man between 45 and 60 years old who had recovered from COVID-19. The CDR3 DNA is TGTGCCAGCAGCCAAGGTTCCGGGGGCTCTGGAAACACCATATATTTT. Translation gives CASSQGSGGSGNTIYF.